Presented here are 27 T cell receptor beta chains from one specimen sequenced in a study of blood T cell repertoires in COVID-19 (TCRdb year 2020). The protocol used for the library was the immunoSEQ multiplex PCR assay. TCRdb's version of the immuneACCESS table is confined to in-frame rearrangements and falls short of the full clone set. An unresolved V gene accounts for under half of the shortfall where checked; the remainder is of unknown origin. Recorded for this sample are fewer than 80,000 clones; roughly 90% of them occurred a single time. The ten top clones hold about 2.4% of the sample. The sample taken for sequencing was peripheral blood. The receptor source for this set is a human donor in a cohort sampled during active COVID-19.

This chain connects TRBV6-6 to TRBJ1-5; no firm D call. The V end was cut by 5 bases, the J end by 3 bases, with 8 bases between. CDR1 and CDR2 from the germline V gene are MNHNY and SVGAGI (reference sequence). CDR3 length: 13 residues. CDR3: CASSTGANQPQHF. The CDR3 DNA is TGTGCCAGCAGTACGGGTGCCAATCAGCCCCAGCATTTT.

This clone showed up just once. The junction shows a germline mismatch at one end, possibly a read error. This chain joins TRBV5-5 and TRBJ2-2, with TRBD2 matching 8 bases. The CDR3 loop spans 16 amino acids. Germline V gene data show CDR1 as SGHKS and CDR2 as YYEKEE (reference sequence). DNA of the CDR3: TGTACCAGCAGCTTTGCAGCGGGAGTTTACACCGGGGAGCTGTTTTTT. Translation: CTSSFAAGVYTGELFF.

The chain carries TRBV25-1 and TRBJ2-7, with TRBD1 matching 8 bases. Germline V gene lookup returns CDR1 MGHDK and CDR2 SYGVNS. Germline trimming cut 3 bases from V and 4 bases from J; bases unmatched to any gene: 11. The length of the CDR3 is 16 residues. The chain's CDR3 is CASSEAGTGSVYEQYF. CDR3 nucleotides: TGTGCCAGCAGTGAGGCCGGGACAGGAAGCGTGTACGAGCAGTACTTC.

This chain uses TRBV7-2 with TRBJ1-2; a weak D match, TRBD1 (5 bases). Germline V gene data show CDR1 as SGHTA and CDR2 as FQGNSA. Trimming shortened V by 1 base and J by 7 bases, and 13 bases separated the two germline ends. The CDR3 is 14 amino acids. The DNA for the CDR3 is TGTGCCAGCAGCTTAGGGGGCTTAAGAGCTGGCTACACCTTC. Translation: CASSLGGLRAGYTF.

J is TRBJ2-6 and V is TRBV4-1, with D possibly matching TRBD1 (7 bases). The CDR3 runs 16 residues. V was pared by 3 bases and J by 9 bases, with 18 bases between. The germline V gene has CDR1 MGHRA and CDR2 YSYEKL. CDR3 coding DNA: TGCGCCAGCAGCCAGATTAGCAGGGGGGAAGACAACGTCCTGACTTTC. This codes for CASSQISRGEDNVLTF.

V is TRBV15 and J is TRBJ2-7; possible D gene TRBD1, 5 bases. The CDR3 has 11 residues. Germline V gene lookup returns CDR1 LNHNV and CDR2 YYDKDF (reference sequence). Trimming left V 8 bases short and J 2 bases short, with 7 bases between. CDR3 in DNA: TGTGCCACCGGGGCAGCCTACGAGCAGTACTTC. It yields the protein CATGAAYEQYF.

The chain joins TRBV7-6 to TRBJ1-2, with 7 nucleotides matching TRBD1. CDR1 is SGHVS, CDR2 FNYEAQ, per germline. J lost 0 bases, V lost 5 bases, and 9 bases had no gene match. The CDR3 runs to 16 residues. The CDR3 here is CASSHEPGQPNYGYTF. The CDR3 DNA reads TGTGCCAGCAGCCATGAACCGGGACAGCCTAACTATGGCTACACCTTC.

This sequence joins TRBV7-2 and TRBJ2-7; 7 bases line up with TRBD1. Germline CDR1 is SGHTA and CDR2 is FQGNSA. The CDR3 consists of 13 residues. Germline trimming cut 2 bases from V and 7 bases from J; bases unmatched to any gene: 5. The CDR3 bases are TGTGCCAGCAGCTTACAGGGCAGGGGGGAGCAGTACTTC. Protein sequence: CASSLQGRGEQYF.

The J gene is TRBJ1-6, the V gene TRBV18; TRBD1 agrees at 7 bases. The CDR3 spans 17 residues. V trimming: 6 bases; J trimming: 4 bases; junction bases outside the gene matches: 12. The germline gives CDR1 KGHSH, CDR2 LQKENI. This CDR3 is CASSQIVGQAYNSPLHF. The CDR3 DNA follows: TGTGCCAGCTCCCAGATAGTCGGACAGGCTTATAATTCACCCCTCCACTTT.

The gene calls are TRBV19 and TRBJ2-5; 11 nucleotides align to TRBD1. The CDR3 is made up of 17 amino acids. Trimming cost V 0 bases and J 1 base; bases outside gene matches: 4. The V gene's germline CDR1 is LNHDA and CDR2 SQIVND (reference sequence). The DNA for the CDR3 is TGTGCCAGTAGTATAGATCTCGGGACAGGGGGCCAAGAGACCCAGTACTTC. Amino acid sequence: CASSIDLGTGGQETQYF.

V usage is TRBV7-9 and J usage is TRBJ2-3, with TRBD1 matching 8 bases. Germline V gives CDR1 SEHNR, CDR2 FQNEAQ (reference sequence). The V and J ends lost 2 bases and 4 bases, in that order; junction bases with no gene match: 8. The CDR3 totals 16 residues. The CDR3 DNA follows: TGTGCCAGCAGCTTACCGGGACAGGACTTCCCAGATACGCAGTATTTT. This codes for CASSLPGQDFPDTQYF.

The chain joins TRBV7-2 to TRBJ1-5, with 7 positions matching TRBD1. Germline V lookup: CDR1 SGHTA, CDR2 FQGNSA. The CDR3 consists of 15 residues. V shed 5 bases, J shed 5 bases, and the junction held 9 bases outside the gene matches. The CDR3 loop is CASSLYRGLDQPQHF. CDR3 bases: TGTGCCAGCAGCCTGTACAGGGGATTAGATCAGCCCCAGCATTTT.

The chain is built from TRBV18 and TRBJ2-5, with D maybe TRBD1 (5 bases). V lost 3 bases to trimming and J lost 1 base, with 9 bases between them. This CDR3 spans 14 amino acids. Per the germline V gene, CDR1 is KGHSH and CDR2 is LQKENI. The CDR3 is CASSPIDSQETQYF. CDR3 sequence (DNA): TGTGCCAGCTCACCTATAGACAGCCAAGAGACCCAGTACTTC.

The chain has TRBV6-5 and TRBJ2-7; 9 nucleotides agree with TRBD2. The V gene end was trimmed by 6 bases and the J gene end by 4 bases; junction bases not matched to a gene: 7. Germline V gene lookup returns CDR1 MNHEY and CDR2 SVGAGI. The CDR3 totals 14 residues. The CDR3 nucleotides are TGTGCCAGCAGGGCGCGCGGGAGGGGTTACGAGCAGTACTTC. It is translated as CASRARGRGYEQYF.

The genes are TRBV6-5 and TRBJ1-1, with D hard to call. From germline, CDR1 is MNHEY and CDR2 SVGAGI. The CDR3 totals 15 residues. Deletions cut 6 bases from V and 4 bases from J, with 18 bases between. DNA of the CDR3: TGTGCCAGCAGACAATCCCCCGGAGGGATCACTGAAGCTTTCTTT. As protein: CASRQSPGGITEAFF.

The DNA for the CDR3 is TGCGCCAGCAGCCAAGATACGAGCGGGATATCCTACGAGCAGTACTTC. Amino acids: CASSQDTSGISYEQYF. The chain uses TRBV4-3 and TRBJ2-7; 7 bases agree with TRBD2. Germline-derived CDR1 and CDR2 are LGHNA and YSLEER. This CDR3 is 16 amino acids long. V shed 0 bases and J 1 base; nucleotides not matched to a gene: 6.

J is TRBJ2-1 and V is TRBV15, with D possibly matching TRBD2 (6 bases). Trimming took 8 bases from V and 3 from J, leaving 8 bases between them. The CDR3 consists of 12 residues. Germline lookup yields CDR1 LNHNV and CDR2 YYDKDF (reference sequence). The CDR3 DNA reads as TGTGCCACCGGCGGGGACTACAATGAGCAGTTCTTC. This codes for CATGGDYNEQFF.

V is TRBV30 and J is TRBJ2-6; D perhaps matches TRBD2 (6 bases). There are 16 residues in the CDR3. V shed 2 bases and J shed 3 bases, with 14 bases lying between them. Germline CDR1 GTSNPN, CDR2 SVGIG (reference sequence). CDR3 amino acids: CAWSRRVLYGANVLTF. The CDR3 DNA reads as TGTGCCTGGAGTAGGAGGGTACTGTATGGGGCCAACGTCCTGACTTTC.

The chain has TRBV9 and TRBJ2-2, with 9 bases fitting TRBD1. The length of the CDR3 is 15 residues. The V gene's germline CDR1 is SGDLS and CDR2 YYNGEE. V lost 4 bases to trimming and J lost 5 bases; unmatched junction nucleotides: 6. The chain's CDR3 is CASSLTGGRTGELFF. The CDR3 DNA reads as TGTGCCAGCAGCTTGACAGGGGGGAGGACCGGGGAGCTGTTTTTT.

The J gene is TRBJ2-5, the V gene TRBV9, with 7 bases that match TRBD1. Losses at the gene ends were 4 bases for V and 5 bases for J; bases not matched to a gene: 11. Germline loops: CDR1 SGDLS, CDR2 YYNGEE. The CDR3 extends over 15 amino acids. CDR3: CASSRRQGPPETQYF. The CDR3, as DNA: TGTGCCAGCAGCAGAAGACAGGGACCTCCGGAGACCCAGTACTTC.

The sample holds one count of this clone. The J gene is TRBJ2-7, the V gene TRBV6-2 or TRBV6-3, with 7 bases fitting TRBD1. The length of the CDR3 is 16 residues. Germline assignment: CDR1 MNHEY and CDR2 SVGEGT. V was clipped by 0 bases and J by 3 bases; unmatched bases: 8. In nucleotides, the CDR3 is TGTGCCAGCAGTTACTCTATTTCAGGGGGAGACTACGAGCAGTACTTC. It codes for CASSYSISGGDYEQYF.

The genes are TRBV5-1 and TRBJ2-5; TRBD1 matches 7 bases. In germline, CDR1 is SGHRS, CDR2 YFSETQ. This CDR3 contains 14 residues. The trim removed 6 bases at V and 0 bases at J, leaving 5 bases unmatched. CDR3 sequence reads: CASTSQGYQETQYF. For the CDR3, the DNA is TGCGCCAGCACTTCACAGGGGTACCAAGAGACCCAGTACTTC.

V gene TRBV6-5 combines with J gene TRBJ2-2, with 7 nucleotides matching TRBD1. V dropped 2 bases and J dropped 6; count of bases not matched to a gene: 3. The germline CDR1 and CDR2 sequences are MNHEY and SVGAGI. The CDR3 has 14 residues. CDR3 DNA: TGTGCCAGCAGTTACGGGCAGGGGGCCGGGGAGCTGTTTTTT. Amino acid sequence: CASSYGQGAGELFF.

J is TRBJ1-1 and V is TRBV30; TRBD1 might be the D (5 bases). Deletions cut 2 bases from V and 3 bases from J, with 10 bases between. Germline V gives CDR1 GTSNPN, CDR2 SVGIG (reference sequence). The CDR3 runs 13 residues. The CDR3 is CAWSRGTDTEAFF. CDR3 DNA: TGTGCCTGGAGTAGAGGGACTGACACTGAAGCTTTCTTT.

The chain is built from TRBV2 and TRBJ2-2; maybe TRBD1 (6 bases). Per germline, CDR1 SNHLY and CDR2 FYNNEI. V shed 6 bases and J shed 4 bases, with 15 bases lying between them. The CDR3 is 15 amino acids. For the CDR3, the DNA is TGTGCCAGCAGCCGGCAACAGGGTGGCACCGGGGAGCTGTTTTTT. It yields the protein CASSRQQGGTGELFF.

V gene TRBV6-2 or TRBV6-3 combines with J gene TRBJ2-3, with 10 bases identical to TRBD2. The CDR3 consists of 17 residues. Germline loops: CDR1 MNHEY, CDR2 SVGEGT. J was trimmed by 5 bases and V by 0 bases; bases with no gene match: 8. Written as DNA, the CDR3 is TGTGCCAGCAGTTACTCGAGAAGCGGGGGGGCCCGAGATACGCAGTATTTT. This gives the protein CASSYSRSGGARDTQYF.

This chain connects TRBV9 to TRBJ1-2, with TRBD1 matching over 9 bases. The CDR3 contains 15 residues. V gave up 4 bases and J gave up 2 bases; unmatched junction bases: 6. The germline gives CDR1 SGDLS, CDR2 YYNGEE. DNA of the CDR3: TGTGCCAGCAGCCCAGATACAGGGGGCAACTATGGCTACACCTTC. It specifies CASSPDTGGNYGYTF.